Listed below are T cell receptor beta chains from one sample, sequenced in a study of blood T cells in healthy people across ages. TCRdb independently ran MiXCR on the 5' RACE reads; one entry per CDR3 protein. This table holds 750,000 to 950,000 distinct CDR3 sequences, about 55% found once. The material sequenced was blood. These receptors all come from a man older than 75 in good health. The conserved cysteine and the conserved F or W are not part of the CDR3 here.

V gene: TRBV7-2; J gene: TRBJ2-3; CDR3 length: 14; CDR3 protein: ASSLDRERPDRYAY
V gene: TRBV2; J gene: TRBJ2-7; CDR3 length: 14; CDR3 protein: ASSFSPDRSSYEQY
V gene: TRBV18; J gene: .; CDR3 length: 13; CDR3 protein: ASSPLPSGAYEQY
V gene: TRBV7-3; J gene: TRBJ2-3; CDR3 length: 13; CDR3 protein: ASSLQMGPGDTQY
V gene: TRBV27; J gene: TRBJ2-7; CDR3 length: 13; CDR3 protein: ASSFRLGEPYEQY
V gene: TRBV4-1; J gene: TRBJ2-4; CDR3 length: 20; CDR3 protein: ASSQVVGLAGGGPLAKNIQY
V gene: TRBV28; J gene: TRBJ2-7; CDR3 length: 9; CDR3 protein: ASTTSWEQY
V gene: TRBV24-1; J gene: TRBJ2-3; CDR3 length: 13; CDR3 protein: ATSDPGRYTDTQY
V gene: TRBV18; J gene: TRBJ2-1; CDR3 length: 11; CDR3 protein: ASSPLTGADQF
V gene: TRBV18; J gene: TRBJ2-7; CDR3 length: 10; CDR3 protein: ASSPQQYEQY
V gene: TRBV28; J gene: TRBJ2-1; CDR3 length: 11; CDR3 protein: ASSPNGYNEQF
V gene: TRBV11-2; J gene: TRBJ1-4; CDR3 length: 11; CDR3 protein: ASSLVRSRGKF
V gene: TRBV9; J gene: TRBJ2-1; CDR3 length: 14; CDR3 protein: ASSVWSGNDYNEQF
V gene: TRBV20-1; J gene: TRBJ1-6; CDR3 length: 13; CDR3 protein: SALDRGSYNSPLH
V gene: TRBV21-1; J gene: TRBJ2-1; CDR3 length: 14; CDR3 protein: ASSSRGPGTGFDGF
V gene: TRBV30; J gene: TRBJ1-2; CDR3 length: 10; CDR3 protein: AWRGRDYGYT
V gene: TRBV29-1; J gene: TRBJ2-1; CDR3 length: 14; CDR3 protein: SVGGTLAGSYNEQF
V gene: TRBV21-1; J gene: TRBJ2-7; CDR3 length: 17; CDR3 protein: ASSKDPPIPARVFNEQY
V gene: TRBV20-1; J gene: .; CDR3 length: 13; CDR3 protein: SAARDRGREETQY
V gene: TRBV27; J gene: TRBJ2-4; CDR3 length: 15; CDR3 protein: AGSLGLAELAKNIQY
V gene: TRBV2; J gene: TRBJ1-1; CDR3 length: 13; CDR3 protein: ASSATGIMNTEAF
V gene: TRBV7-9; J gene: TRBJ2-3; CDR3 length: 14; CDR3 protein: ASSVEDRAFSDTQY